These 13 T cell receptor beta chains were sequenced from one sample in a study of cytomegalovirus exposure and HLA in healthy donors. Amplification used 60 Vbeta primers and 13 Jbeta primers. Data came from immunoSEQ multiplex PCR; TCRdb stores just in-frame clones and leaves some out. The table lists 110,000 to 150,000 clones, roughly 10% of them singletons. Input material: PBMCs. These receptors all come from a male donor in good health and CMV-seronegative.

The chain recombines TRBV19 with TRBJ2-7; 7 bases are a match to TRBD1. CDR1 is LNHDA, CDR2 SQIVND, per germline (reference sequence). J was trimmed by 2 bases and V by 0 bases; bases with no gene match: 4. This CDR3 contains 15 residues. The DNA for the CDR3 is TGTGCCAGTAGTATAGATCAAGGACAGGCCTACGAGCAGTACTTC. Translation gives CASSIDQGQAYEQYF.

The rearrangement uses TRBV2 and TRBJ1-2; the match to TRBD1 covers 7 bases. CDR1 is SNHLY, CDR2 FYNNEI, per germline. The CDR3 spans 15 residues. Trimming at V came to 2 bases and at J to 2 bases, leaving 5 bases not matched to a gene. As DNA, the CDR3 is TGTGCCAGCAGTGAAAGAGGGGGCGCGAACTATGGCTACACCTTC. Encoded protein: CASSERGGANYGYTF.

The chain joins TRBV27 to TRBJ1-5, with TRBD1 matching over 8 bases. V gave up 3 bases and J gave up 7 bases; unmatched junction bases: 8. Per germline, CDR1 MNHEY and CDR2 SMNVEV (reference sequence). The CDR3 spans 15 residues. This CDR3 is CASSLDRVSRQPQHF. The DNA of the CDR3 is TGTGCCAGCAGTTTGGACAGGGTAAGTCGCCAGCCCCAGCATTTT.

The V and J genes are TRBV19 and TRBJ2-2; D unresolved. This CDR3 is built from 13 residues. V dropped 11 bases and J dropped 1 base, with 11 bases sitting between them. CDR1 LNHDA and CDR2 SQIVND come from the germline V gene (reference sequence). Here the CDR3 DNA reads TGTGCCGCCCAAAGAGGGAACACCGGGGAGCTGTTTTTT. This translates into CAAQRGNTGELFF.

The CDR3 sequence is CASSFLVNTEAFF. The CDR3 nucleotides read TGTGCCAGCAGCTTTCTAGTGAACACTGAAGCTTTCTTT. The chain joins TRBV7-3 to TRBJ1-1; no definite D call. In germline, CDR1 is SGHTA, CDR2 FQGTGA. The CDR3 has 13 residues. V was pared by 3 bases and J by 0 bases, with 5 bases between.

The table lists this clone with a few counts. J is TRBJ2-7 and V is TRBV30; weak D call: TRBD2 (5 bases). This CDR3 is built from 13 residues. Germline CDR1 reads GTSNPN; CDR2 reads SVGIG (reference sequence). The V and J ends lost 5 bases and 3 bases respectively, with 14 bases between them. The CDR3 is CAWDSGIHYEQYF. CDR3 bases: TGTGCCTGGGATTCCGGGATCCACTACGAGCAGTACTTC.

This clone was picked up a small number of times. The genes are TRBV14 and TRBJ2-3; D gene ambiguous. V lost 3 bases to trimming and J lost 0 bases, with 7 bases between them. From germline, CDR1 is SGHDN and CDR2 FVKESK. The CDR3 is 14 residues long. CDR3: CASSHLYSTDTQYF. In DNA, the CDR3 is TGTGCCAGCAGCCATCTCTACAGCACAGATACGCAGTATTTT.

The chain links TRBV7-9 to TRBJ2-7; 8 nucleotides align to TRBD1. CDR3 size: 15 residues. Germline V gene lookup returns CDR1 SEHNR and CDR2 FQNEAQ (reference sequence). The V segment lost 5 bases and the J segment 5 bases; nucleotides outside the gene matches: 11. CDR3 sequence reads: CASSSFRGPPDEQYF. CDR3 DNA sequence: TGTGCCAGCAGCAGCTTCAGGGGGCCCCCCGACGAGCAGTACTTC.

The CDR3 DNA is TGTGCCAGCAGCTTAGCGGGGGGTGGCTACACCTTC. It specifies CASSLAGGGYTF. This chain joins TRBV7-2 and TRBJ1-2, with a weak D call TRBD1 (5 bases). There are 12 residues in the CDR3. V lost 0 bases and J 7 bases, leaving 6 bases between the germline ends. Per germline, CDR1 SGHTA and CDR2 FQGNSA.

The chain links TRBV11-2 to TRBJ1-5, with 8 nucleotides matching TRBD1. CDR1 and CDR2 (germline): SGHAT, FQNNGV. The CDR3 has 15 amino acids. The trim removed 4 bases at V and 5 bases at J, leaving 7 bases unmatched. The CDR3 DNA reads TGTGCCAGCAGCTCCCACCCAGGGGGCCATCAGCCCCAGCATTTT. Residues: CASSSHPGGHQPQHF.

The chain carries TRBV10-3 and TRBJ2-6; 7 positions match TRBD1. Unmatched junction bases numbered 9, after V lost 3 bases and J lost 4 bases. The germline V gene encodes CDR1 ENHRY and CDR2 SYGVKD. The CDR3 runs 17 residues. The DNA of the CDR3 is TGTGCCATCAGTGACTCCGACAGGGCTGGCGGGGCCAACGTCCTGACTTTC. It specifies CAISDSDRAGGANVLTF.

The rearrangement joins TRBV7-3 to TRBJ2-2; TRBD2 matches at 8 bases. CDR3 size: 18 residues. Trimming took 5 bases from V and 1 from J; bases not matched to a gene: 12. From germline, CDR1 is SGHTA and CDR2 FQGTGA. The CDR3 here is CASSPRPTSGGNTGELFF. The CDR3 DNA reads TGTGCCAGCAGCCCCAGACCTACTAGCGGAGGGAACACCGGGGAGCTGTTTTTT.

V and J are TRBV6-6 and TRBJ1-4; no definite D call. Trimming took off 6 bases at V and 4 bases at J, with 3 bases between the two ends. The CDR3 loop spans 11 amino acids. The germline gives CDR1 MNHNY, CDR2 SVGAGI (reference sequence). The CDR3 coding sequence is TGTGCCAGCAGACTTAATGAAAAACTGTTTTTT. It translates to CASRLNEKLFF.